This T cell receptor beta chain was obtained from a study of cytomegalovirus exposure and HLA in healthy donors. On this clone: Its specificity is unknown.

The PCR made use of 60 Vbeta and 13 Jbeta primers. Clones were sequenced by immunoSEQ multiplex PCR, and TCRdb holds only the in-frame ones, with some missing. The data contain roughly 140,000 clones, roughly 80% of them singletons. The V and J ends lost 3 bases and 6 bases respectively, with 12 bases between them. Germline CDR1 and CDR2: GTSNPN and SVGIG (reference sequence). The CDR3 consists of 13 residues. Notes on the study in general: Associated with cytomegalovirus, according to the listing, were 150 to 200 TCR beta chains.

The rearrangement links TRBV30 to TRBJ1-5; no reliable D call. The specimen was PBMCs. This sequence originates from a human donor in good health. The CDR3, as DNA: TGTGCCTGGAGCAAGGAGGGCGGTCAGCCCCAGCATTTT. Translated, it gives CAWSKEGGQPQHF.